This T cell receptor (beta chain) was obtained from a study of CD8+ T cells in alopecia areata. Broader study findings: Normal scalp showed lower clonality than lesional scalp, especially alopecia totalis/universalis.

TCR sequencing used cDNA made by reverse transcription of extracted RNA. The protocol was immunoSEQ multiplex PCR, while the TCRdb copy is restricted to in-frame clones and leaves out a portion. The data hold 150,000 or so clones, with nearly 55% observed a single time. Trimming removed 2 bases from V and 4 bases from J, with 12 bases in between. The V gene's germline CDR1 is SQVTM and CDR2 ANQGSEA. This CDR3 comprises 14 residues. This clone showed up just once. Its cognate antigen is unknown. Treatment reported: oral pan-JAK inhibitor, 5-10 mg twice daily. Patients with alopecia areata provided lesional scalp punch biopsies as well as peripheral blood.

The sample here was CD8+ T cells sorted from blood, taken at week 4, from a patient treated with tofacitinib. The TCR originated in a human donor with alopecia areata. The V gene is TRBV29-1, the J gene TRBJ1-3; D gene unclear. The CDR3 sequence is CSVESENEGNTIYF. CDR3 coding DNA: TGCAGCGTTGAATCTGAGAACGAGGGAAACACCATATATTTT. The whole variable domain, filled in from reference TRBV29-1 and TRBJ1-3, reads SAVISQKPSRDICQRGTSLTIQCQVDSQVTMMFWYRQQPGQSLTLIATANQGSEATYESGFVIDKFPISRPNLTFSTLTVSNMSPEDSSIYLCSVESENEGNTIYFGEGSWLTVV.